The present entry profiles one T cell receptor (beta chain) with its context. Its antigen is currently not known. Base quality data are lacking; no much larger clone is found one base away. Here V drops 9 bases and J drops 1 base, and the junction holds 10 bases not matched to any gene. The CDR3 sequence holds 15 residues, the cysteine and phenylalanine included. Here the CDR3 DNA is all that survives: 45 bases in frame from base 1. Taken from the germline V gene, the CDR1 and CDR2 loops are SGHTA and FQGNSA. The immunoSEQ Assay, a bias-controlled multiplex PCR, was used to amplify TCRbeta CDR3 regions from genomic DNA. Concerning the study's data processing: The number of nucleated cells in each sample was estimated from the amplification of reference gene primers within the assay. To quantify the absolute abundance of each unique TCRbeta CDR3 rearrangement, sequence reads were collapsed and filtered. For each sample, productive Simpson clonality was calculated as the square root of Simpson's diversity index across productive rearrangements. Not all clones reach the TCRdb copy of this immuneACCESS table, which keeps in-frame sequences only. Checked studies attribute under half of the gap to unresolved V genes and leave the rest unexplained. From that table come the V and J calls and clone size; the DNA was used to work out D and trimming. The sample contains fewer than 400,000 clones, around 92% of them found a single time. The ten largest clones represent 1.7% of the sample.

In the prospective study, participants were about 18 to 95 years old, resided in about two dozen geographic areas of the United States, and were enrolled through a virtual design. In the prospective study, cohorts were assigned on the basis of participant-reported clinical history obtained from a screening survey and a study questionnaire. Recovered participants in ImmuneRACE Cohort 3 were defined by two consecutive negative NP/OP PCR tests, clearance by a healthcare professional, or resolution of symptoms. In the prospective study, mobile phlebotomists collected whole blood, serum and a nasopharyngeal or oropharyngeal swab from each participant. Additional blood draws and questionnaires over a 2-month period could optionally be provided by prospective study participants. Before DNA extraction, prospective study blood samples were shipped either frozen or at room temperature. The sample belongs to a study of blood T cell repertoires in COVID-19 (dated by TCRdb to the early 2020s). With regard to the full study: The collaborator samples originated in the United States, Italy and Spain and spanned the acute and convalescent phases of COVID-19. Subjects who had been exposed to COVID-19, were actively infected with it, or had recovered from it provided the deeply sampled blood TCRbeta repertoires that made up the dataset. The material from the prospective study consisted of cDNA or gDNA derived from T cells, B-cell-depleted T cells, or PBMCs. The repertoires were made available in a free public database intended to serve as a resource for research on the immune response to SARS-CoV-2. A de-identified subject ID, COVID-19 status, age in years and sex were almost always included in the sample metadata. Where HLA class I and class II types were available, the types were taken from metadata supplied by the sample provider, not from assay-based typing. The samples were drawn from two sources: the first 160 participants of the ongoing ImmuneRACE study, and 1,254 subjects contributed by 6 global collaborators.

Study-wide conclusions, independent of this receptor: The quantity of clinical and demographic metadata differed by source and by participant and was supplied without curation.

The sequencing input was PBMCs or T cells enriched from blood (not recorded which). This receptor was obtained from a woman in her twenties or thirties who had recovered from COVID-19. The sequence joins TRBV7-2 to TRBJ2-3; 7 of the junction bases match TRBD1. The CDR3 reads CARSLRGPRTDTQYF. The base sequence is TGTGCCAGGAGTCTGAGGGGGCCACGCACAGATACGCAGTATTTT. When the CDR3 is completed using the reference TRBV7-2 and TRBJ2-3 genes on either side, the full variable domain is GAGVSQSPSNKVTEKGKDVELRCDPISGHTALYWYRQSLGQGLEFLIYFQGNSAPDKSGLPSDRFSAERTGGSVSTLTIQRTQQEDSAVYLCARSLRGPRTDTQYFGPGTRLTVL.